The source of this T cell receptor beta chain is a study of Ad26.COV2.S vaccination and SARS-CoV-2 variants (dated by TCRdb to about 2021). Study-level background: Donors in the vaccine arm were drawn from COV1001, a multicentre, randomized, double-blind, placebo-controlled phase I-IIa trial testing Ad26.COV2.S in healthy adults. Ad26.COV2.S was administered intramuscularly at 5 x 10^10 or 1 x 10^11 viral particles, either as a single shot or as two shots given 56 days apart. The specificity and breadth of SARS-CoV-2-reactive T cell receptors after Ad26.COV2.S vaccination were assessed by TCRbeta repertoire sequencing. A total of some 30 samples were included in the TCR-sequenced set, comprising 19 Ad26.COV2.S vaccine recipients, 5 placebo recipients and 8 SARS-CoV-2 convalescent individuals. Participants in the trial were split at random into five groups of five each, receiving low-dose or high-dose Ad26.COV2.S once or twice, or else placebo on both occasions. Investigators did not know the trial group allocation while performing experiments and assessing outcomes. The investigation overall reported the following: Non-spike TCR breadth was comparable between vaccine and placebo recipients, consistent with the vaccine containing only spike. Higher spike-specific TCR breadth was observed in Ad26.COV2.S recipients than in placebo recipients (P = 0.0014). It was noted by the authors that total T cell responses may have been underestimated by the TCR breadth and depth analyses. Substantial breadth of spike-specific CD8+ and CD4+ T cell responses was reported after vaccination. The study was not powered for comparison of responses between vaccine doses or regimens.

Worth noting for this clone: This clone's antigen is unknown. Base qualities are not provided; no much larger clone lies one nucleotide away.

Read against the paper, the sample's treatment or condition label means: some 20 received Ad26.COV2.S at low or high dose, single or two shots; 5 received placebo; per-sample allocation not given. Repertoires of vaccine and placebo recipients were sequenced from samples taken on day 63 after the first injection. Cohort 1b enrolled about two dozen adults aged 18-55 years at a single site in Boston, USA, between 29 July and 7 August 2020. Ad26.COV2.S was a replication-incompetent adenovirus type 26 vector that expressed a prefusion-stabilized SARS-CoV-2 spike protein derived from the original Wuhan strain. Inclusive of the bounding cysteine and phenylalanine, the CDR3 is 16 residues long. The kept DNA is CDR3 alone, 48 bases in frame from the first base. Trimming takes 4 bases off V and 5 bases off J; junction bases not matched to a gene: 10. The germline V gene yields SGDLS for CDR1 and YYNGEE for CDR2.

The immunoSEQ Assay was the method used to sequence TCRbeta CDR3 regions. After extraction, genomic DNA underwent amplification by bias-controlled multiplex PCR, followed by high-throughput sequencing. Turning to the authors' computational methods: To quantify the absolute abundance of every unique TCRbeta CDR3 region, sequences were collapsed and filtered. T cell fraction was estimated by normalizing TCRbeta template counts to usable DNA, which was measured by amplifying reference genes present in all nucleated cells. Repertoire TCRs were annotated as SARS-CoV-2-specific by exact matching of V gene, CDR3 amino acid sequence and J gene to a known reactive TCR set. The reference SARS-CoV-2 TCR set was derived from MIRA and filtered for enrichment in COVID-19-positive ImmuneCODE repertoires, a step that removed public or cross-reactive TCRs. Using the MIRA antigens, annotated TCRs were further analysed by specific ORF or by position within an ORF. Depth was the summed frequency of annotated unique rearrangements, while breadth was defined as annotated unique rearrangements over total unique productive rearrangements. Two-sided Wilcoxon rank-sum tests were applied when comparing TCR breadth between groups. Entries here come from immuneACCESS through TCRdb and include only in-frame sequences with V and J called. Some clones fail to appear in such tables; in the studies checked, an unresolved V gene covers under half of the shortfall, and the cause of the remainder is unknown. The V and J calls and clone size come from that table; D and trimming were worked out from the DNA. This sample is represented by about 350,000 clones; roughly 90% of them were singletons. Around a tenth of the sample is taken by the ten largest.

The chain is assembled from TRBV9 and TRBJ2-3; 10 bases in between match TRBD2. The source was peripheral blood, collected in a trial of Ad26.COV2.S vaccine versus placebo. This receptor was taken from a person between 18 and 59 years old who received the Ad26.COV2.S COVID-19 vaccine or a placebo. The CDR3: CASSFSGRAWGDTQYF. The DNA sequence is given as TGTGCCAGCAGCTTCAGCGGGAGGGCTTGGGGAGATACGCAGTATTTT.